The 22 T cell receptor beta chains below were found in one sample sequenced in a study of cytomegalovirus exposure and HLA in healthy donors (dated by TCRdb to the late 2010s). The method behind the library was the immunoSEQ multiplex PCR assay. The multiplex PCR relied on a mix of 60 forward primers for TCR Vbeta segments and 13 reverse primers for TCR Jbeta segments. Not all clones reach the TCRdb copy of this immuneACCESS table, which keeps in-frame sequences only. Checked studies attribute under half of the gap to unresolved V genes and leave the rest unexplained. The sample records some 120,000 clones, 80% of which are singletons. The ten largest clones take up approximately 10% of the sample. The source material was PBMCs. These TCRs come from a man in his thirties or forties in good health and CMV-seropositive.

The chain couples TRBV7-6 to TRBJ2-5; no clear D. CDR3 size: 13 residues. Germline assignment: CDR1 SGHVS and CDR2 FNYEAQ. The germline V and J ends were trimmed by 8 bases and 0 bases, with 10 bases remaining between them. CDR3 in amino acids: CASQKDNQETQYF. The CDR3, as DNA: TGTGCCAGCCAAAAAGACAACCAAGAGACCCAGTACTTC.

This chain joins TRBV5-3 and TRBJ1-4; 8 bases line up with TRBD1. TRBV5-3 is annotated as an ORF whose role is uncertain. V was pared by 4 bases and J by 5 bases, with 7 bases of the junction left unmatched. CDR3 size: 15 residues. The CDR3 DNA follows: TGTGCCAGAAGCGTCCGGGGACAGGTGAATGAAAAACTGTTTTTT. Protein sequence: CARSVRGQVNEKLFF.

The CDR3 bases are TGCGCCAGCAGCCAAGTACTCGGGACAGCCCCAGGCTACACCTTC. Translation gives CASSQVLGTAPGYTF. The genes are TRBV4-1 and TRBJ1-2, with TRBD1 matching over 7 bases. The V and J ends lost 1 base and 8 bases, in that order; junction bases with no gene match: 10. The V gene's germline CDR1 is MGHRA and CDR2 YSYEKL. This CDR3 region has 15 residues.

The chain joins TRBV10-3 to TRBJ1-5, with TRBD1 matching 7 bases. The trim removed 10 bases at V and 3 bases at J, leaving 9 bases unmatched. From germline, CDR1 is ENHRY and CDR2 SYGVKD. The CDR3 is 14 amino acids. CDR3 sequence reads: CATPRDSHNQPQHF. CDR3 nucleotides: TGTGCCACCCCCCGGGACAGTCACAATCAGCCCCAGCATTTT.

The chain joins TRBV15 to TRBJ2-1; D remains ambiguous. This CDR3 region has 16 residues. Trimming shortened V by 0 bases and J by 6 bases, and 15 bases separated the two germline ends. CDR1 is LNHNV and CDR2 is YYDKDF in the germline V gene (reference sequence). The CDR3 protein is CATSRDRLSPGNEQFF. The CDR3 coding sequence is TGTGCCACCAGCAGAGACCGACTCTCCCCGGGCAATGAGCAGTTCTTC. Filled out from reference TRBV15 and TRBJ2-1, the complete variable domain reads DAMVIQNPRYQVTQFGKPVTLSCSQTLNHNVMYWYQQKSSQAPKLLFHYYDKDFNNEADTPDNFQSRRPNTSFCFLDIRSPGLGDTAMYLCATSRDRLSPGNEQFFGPGTRLTVL.

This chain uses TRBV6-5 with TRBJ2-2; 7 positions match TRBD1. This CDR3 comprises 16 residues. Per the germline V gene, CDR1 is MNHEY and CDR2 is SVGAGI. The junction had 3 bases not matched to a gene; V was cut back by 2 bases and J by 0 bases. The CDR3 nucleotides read TGTGCCAGCAGTTACCGGGGACAGTCGAACACCGGGGAGCTGTTTTTT. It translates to CASSYRGQSNTGELFF.

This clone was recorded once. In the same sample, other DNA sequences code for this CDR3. The CDR3 DNA is TGCGCCAGCAGCTTGGGTGCGGCGAACACTGAAGCTTTCTTT. It yields the protein CASSLGAANTEAFF. J is TRBJ1-1 and V is TRBV5-1, with D hard to call. The V end lost 0 bases, the J end lost 1 base, and 7 bases lay between the germline ends. There are 14 residues in the CDR3. CDR1 is SGHRS, CDR2 YFSETQ, per germline. Variable domain in full (rest from reference TRBV5-1 and TRBJ1-1): KAGVTQTPRYLIKTRGQQVTLSCSPISGHRSVSWYQQTPGQGLQFLFEYFSETQRNKGNFPGRFSGRQFSNSRSEMNVSTLELGDSALYLCASSLGAANTEAFFGQGTRLTVV.

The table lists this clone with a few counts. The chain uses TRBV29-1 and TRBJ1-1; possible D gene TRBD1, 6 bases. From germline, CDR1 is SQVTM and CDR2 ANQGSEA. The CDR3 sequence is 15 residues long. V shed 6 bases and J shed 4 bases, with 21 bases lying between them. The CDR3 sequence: CSVWGTNSASTEAFF. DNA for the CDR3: TGCAGCGTATGGGGGACAAATTCGGCCAGCACTGAAGCTTTCTTT.

The CDR3 DNA sequence: TGCGCCAGCAGCTTGGGGCAGGGCGGCGAGCAGTACTTC. Translated: CASSLGQGGEQYF. The chain employs TRBV5-1 and TRBJ2-5; possibly TRBD1 for D (5 bases). The end of the DNA is better explained by TRBJ2-7, so the J call may be wrong. This CDR3 has 13 amino acids. Germline loops: CDR1 SGHRS, CDR2 YFSETQ.

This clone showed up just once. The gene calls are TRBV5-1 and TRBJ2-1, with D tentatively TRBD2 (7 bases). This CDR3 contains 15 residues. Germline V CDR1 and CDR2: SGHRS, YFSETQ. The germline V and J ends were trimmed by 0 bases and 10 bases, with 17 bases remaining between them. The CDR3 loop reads CASSLDGGLGREQFF. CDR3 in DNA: TGCGCCAGCAGCTTGGACGGGGGGCTTGGACGGGAGCAGTTCTTC.

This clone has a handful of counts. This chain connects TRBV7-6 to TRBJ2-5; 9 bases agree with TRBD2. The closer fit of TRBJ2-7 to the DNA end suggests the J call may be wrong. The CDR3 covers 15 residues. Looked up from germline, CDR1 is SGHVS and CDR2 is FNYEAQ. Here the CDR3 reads CASSLRGGDSYEQYF. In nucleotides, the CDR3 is TGTGCCAGCAGCTTACGCGGGGGGGACTCCTACGAGCAGTACTTC.

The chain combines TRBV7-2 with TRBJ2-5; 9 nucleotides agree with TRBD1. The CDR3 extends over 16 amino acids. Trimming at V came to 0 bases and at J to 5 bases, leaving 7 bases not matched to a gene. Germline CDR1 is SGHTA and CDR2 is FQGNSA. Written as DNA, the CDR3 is TGTGCCAGCAGCTTAGCCGCCGGGACAGGGTTTGAGACCCAGTACTTC. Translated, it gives CASSLAAGTGFETQYF.

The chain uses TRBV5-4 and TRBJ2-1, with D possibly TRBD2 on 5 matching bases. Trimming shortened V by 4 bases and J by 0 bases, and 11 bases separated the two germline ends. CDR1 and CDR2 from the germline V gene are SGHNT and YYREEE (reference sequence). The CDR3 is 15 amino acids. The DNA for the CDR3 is TGTGCCAGCAGCGCCGGGGAGAGCTCCTACAATGAGCAGTTCTTC. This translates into CASSAGESSYNEQFF.

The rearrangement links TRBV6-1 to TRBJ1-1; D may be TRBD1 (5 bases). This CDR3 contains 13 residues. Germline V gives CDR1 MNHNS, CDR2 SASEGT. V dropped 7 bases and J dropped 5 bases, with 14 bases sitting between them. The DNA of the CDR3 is TGTGCCAGCATCCTCGGGGGGTGGACTGAAGCTTTCTTT. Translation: CASILGGWTEAFF.

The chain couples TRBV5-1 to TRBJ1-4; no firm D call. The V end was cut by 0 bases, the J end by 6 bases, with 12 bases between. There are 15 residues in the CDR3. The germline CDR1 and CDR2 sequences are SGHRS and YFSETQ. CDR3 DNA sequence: TGCGCCAGCAGCTTGGCCAGCGACTCATATGAAAAACTGTTTTTT. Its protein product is CASSLASDSYEKLFF.

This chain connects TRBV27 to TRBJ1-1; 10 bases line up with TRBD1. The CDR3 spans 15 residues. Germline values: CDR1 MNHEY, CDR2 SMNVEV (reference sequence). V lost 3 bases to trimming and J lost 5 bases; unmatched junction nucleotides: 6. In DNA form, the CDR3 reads TGTGCCAGCAGTTTGTACCGGGACAGGGGAACTGAAGCTTTCTTT. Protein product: CASSLYRDRGTEAFF.

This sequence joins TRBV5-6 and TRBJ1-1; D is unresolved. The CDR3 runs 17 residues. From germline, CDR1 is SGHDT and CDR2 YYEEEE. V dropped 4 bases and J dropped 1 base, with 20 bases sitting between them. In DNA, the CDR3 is TGTGCCAGCAGCCGAGACGGCCCCGGGTCTTGGAACACTGAAGCTTTCTTT. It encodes CASSRDGPGSWNTEAFF.

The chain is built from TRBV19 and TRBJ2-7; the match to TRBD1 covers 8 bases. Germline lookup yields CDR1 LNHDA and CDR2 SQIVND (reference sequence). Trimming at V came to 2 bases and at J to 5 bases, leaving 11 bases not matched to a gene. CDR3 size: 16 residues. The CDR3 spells CASSIRSAGGFDEQYF. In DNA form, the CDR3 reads TGTGCCAGTAGTATAAGGTCGGCAGGGGGCTTCGACGAGCAGTACTTC.

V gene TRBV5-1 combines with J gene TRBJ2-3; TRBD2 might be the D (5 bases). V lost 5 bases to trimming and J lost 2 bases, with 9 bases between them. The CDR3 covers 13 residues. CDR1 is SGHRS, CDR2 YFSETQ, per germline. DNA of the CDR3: TGCGCCAGCAGGTCTAGCATCACAGATACGCAGTATTTT. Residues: CASRSSITDTQYF.

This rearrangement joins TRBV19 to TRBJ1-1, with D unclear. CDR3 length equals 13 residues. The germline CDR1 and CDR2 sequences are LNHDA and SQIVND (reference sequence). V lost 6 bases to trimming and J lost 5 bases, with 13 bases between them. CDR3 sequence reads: CASSPLRATEAFF. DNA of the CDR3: TGTGCCAGTAGCCCCTTGAGGGCGACTGAAGCTTTCTTT.

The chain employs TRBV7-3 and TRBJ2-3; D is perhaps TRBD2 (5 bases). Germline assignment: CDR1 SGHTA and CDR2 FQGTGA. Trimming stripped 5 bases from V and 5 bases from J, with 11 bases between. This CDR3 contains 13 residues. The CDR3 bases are TGTGCCAGCAGCGCCGAACTAGGAGATACGCAGTATTTT. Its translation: CASSAELGDTQYF.

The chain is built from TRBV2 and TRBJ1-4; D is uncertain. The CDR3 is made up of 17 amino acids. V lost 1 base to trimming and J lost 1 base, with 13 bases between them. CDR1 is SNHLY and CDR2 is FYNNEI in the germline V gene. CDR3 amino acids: CASSEEREVGTNEKLFF. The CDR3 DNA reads TGTGCCAGCAGTGAAGAGAGGGAAGTGGGAACTAATGAAAAACTGTTTTTT.